The T cell receptor (beta chain) under discussion was sequenced for a study of blood T cell repertoires in COVID-19. The length of the CDR3 is 14 residues. Trimming took 2 bases from V and 10 from J, leaving 15 bases between them. Germline assignment: CDR1 MNHNS and CDR2 SASEGT. Using immunoSEQ multiplex PCR, the repertoire was profiled, and TCRdb retains in-frame clones only, with some absent. Of roughly 150,000 clones listed, more than 80% are singletons. Sequencing used PBMCs or T cells enriched from blood (not recorded which). The clonotype was recovered from a woman between 18 and 30 years old who had been exposed to COVID-19. This chain uses TRBV6-1 with TRBJ2-1; a possible D gene is TRBD1 (7 bases). The CDR3 DNA follows: TGTGCCAGCAGTGAAATGGGGGCAGGGGGGGAGCAGTTCTTC. Protein sequence: CASSEMGAGGEQFF.